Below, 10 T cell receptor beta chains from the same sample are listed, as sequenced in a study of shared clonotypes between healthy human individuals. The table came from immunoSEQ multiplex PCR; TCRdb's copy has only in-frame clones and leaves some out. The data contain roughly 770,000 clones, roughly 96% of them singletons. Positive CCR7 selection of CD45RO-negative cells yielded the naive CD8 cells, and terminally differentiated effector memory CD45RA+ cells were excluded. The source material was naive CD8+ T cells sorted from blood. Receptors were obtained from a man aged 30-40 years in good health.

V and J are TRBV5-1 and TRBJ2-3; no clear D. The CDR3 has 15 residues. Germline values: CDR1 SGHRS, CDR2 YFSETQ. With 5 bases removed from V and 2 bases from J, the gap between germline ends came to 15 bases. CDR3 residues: CASSVGFQVTDTQYF. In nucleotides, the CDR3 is TGCGCCAGCAGTGTCGGGTTCCAGGTCACAGATACGCAGTATTTT.

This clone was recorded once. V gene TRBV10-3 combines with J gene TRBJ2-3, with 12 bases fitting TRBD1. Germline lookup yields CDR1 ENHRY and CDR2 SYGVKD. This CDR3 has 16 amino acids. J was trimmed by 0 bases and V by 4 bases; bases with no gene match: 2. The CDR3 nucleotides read TGTGCCATCAGTGGGGACAGGGGGCCTAGCACAGATACGCAGTATTTT. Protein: CAISGDRGPSTDTQYF.

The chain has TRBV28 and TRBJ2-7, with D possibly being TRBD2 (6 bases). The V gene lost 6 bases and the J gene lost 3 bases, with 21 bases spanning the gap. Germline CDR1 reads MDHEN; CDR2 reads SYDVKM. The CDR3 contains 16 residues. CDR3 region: CASSPDEGRPYYEQYF. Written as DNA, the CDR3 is TGTGCCAGCAGCCCCGACGAGGGGAGGCCGTACTACGAGCAGTACTTC. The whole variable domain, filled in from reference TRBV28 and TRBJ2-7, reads DVKVTQSSRYLVKRTGEKVFLECVQDMDHENMFWYRQDPGLGLRLIYFSYDVKMKEKGDIPEGYSVSREKKERFSLILESASTNQTSMYLCASSPDEGRPYYEQYFGPGTRLTVT.

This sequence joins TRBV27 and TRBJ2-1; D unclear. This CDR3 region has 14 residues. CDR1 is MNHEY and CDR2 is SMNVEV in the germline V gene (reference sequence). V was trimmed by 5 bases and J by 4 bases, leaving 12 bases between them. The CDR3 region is CASSTDSAYNEQFF. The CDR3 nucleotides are TGTGCCAGCAGTACCGATAGTGCGTACAATGAGCAGTTCTTC.

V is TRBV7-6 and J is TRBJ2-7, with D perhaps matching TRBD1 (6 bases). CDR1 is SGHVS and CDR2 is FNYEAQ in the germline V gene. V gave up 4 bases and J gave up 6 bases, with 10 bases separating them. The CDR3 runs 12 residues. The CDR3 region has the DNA TGTGCCAGCAGCTCCACGACAGGCGAGCAGTACTTC. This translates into CASSSTTGEQYF.

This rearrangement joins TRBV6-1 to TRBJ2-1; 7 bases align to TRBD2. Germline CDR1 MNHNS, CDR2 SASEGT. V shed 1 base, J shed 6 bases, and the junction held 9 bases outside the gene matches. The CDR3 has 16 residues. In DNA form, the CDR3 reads TGTGCCAGCAGTGAAGATCGGCTAGCGGTACGCAATGAGCAGTTCTTC. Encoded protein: CASSEDRLAVRNEQFF.

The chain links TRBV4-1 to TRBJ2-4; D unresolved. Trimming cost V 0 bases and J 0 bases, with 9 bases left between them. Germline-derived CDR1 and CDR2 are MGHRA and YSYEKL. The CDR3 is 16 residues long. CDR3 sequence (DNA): TGCGCCAGCAGCCAAGACGCTTCTCTAGCCAAAAACATTCAGTACTTC. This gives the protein CASSQDASLAKNIQYF.

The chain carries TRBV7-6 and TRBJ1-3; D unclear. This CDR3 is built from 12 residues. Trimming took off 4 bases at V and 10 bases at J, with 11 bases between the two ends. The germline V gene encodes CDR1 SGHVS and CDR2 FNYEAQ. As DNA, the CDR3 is TGTGCCAGCAGCTCGGACGCCGAGACCATATATTTT. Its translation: CASSSDAETIYF.

CDR3 sequence: CASSSRGGRGDTQYF. Written as DNA, the CDR3 is TGTGCCAGCAGCTCCAGGGGAGGGCGAGGGGATACGCAGTATTTT. The rearrangement links TRBV13 to TRBJ2-3; D is possibly TRBD2 (7 bases). Germline CDR1 and CDR2: PRHDT and FYEKMQ (reference sequence). The CDR3 covers 15 residues. V was trimmed by 4 bases and J by 6 bases, leaving 17 bases between them.

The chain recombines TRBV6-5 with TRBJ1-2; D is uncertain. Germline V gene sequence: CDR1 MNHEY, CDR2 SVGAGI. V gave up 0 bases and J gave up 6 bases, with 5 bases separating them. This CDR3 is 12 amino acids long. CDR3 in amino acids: CASSYSGDGYTF. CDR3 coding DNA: TGTGCCAGCAGTTACTCCGGGGATGGCTACACCTTC.